This TCR beta chain derives from a study of control samples from healthy donors and cancer patients. Trimming stripped 3 bases from V and 0 bases from J, with 12 bases between. The length of the CDR3 is 16 residues. Germline assignment: CDR1 LNHDA and CDR2 SQIVND (reference sequence). Measured with immunoSEQ multiplex PCR; TCRdb has only the in-frame clones, and not every one. The data show 100,000 to 150,000 clones, with less than 95% seen just once and roughly 8.8% held by the top ten. This TCR derives from a man younger than 35 in good health. This chain joins TRBV19 and TRBJ2-1; D gene ambiguous. The sample was blood. As DNA, the CDR3 is TGTGCCAGTAGTATCCTGCCCGGCGGCTCCTACAATGAGCAGTTCTTC. It specifies CASSILPGGSYNEQFF.